This TCR beta chain was recorded in a study of cytomegalovirus exposure and HLA in healthy donors. The study's findings and limits: The study had only CMV serostatus as immune exposure information. Some V segments, TRBV6-2 and TRBV6-3 among them, were indistinguishable and were therefore excluded. The dataset shows that most TCR sequences were rare, while some public TCRs occurred in many donors. Published work reported that the classifier diagnosed cytomegalovirus status with high specificity and sensitivity.

This CDR3 spans 12 amino acids. V was pared by 1 base and J by 5 bases, with 5 bases between. Germline assignment: CDR1 SGHNT and CDR2 YENEEA. The PCR made use of 60 Vbeta and 13 Jbeta primers. Sequencing was performed with immunoSEQ multiplex PCR; in TCRdb, only in-frame clones are kept and a portion is missing. This sample has over 150,000 clones, with around 80% found just once. There are a few counts of this clone. Its antigen is currently unknown. This sequence originates from a boy between 2 and 10 years old in good health and CMV-seronegative. The V call is TRBV11-3, the J call TRBJ2-5; D remains unclear. The sample consisted of PBMCs. In DNA form, the CDR3 reads TGTGCCAGCAGCTTAGGTCGGGAGACCCAGTACTTC. Protein: CASSLGRETQYF.